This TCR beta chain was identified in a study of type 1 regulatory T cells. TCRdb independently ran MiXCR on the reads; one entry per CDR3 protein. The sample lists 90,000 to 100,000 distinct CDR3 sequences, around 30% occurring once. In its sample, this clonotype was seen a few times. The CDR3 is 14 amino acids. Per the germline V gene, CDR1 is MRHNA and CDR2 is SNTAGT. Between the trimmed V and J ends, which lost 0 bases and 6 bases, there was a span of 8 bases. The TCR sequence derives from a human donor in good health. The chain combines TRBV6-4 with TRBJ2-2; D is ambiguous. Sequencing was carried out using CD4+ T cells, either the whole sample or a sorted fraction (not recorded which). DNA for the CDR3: TGTGCCAGCAGTGACTCGTTGGGTTCCGGGGAGCTGTTTTTT. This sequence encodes CASSDSLGSGELFF.